This T cell receptor beta chain is drawn from a study of blood T cell repertoires in COVID-19. Study background: Cohort 3 recovery required two negative PCRs, clearance, or symptom resolution.

Authors' data handling: Amplified reference gene primers provided the basis for estimating nucleated cell counts. Measured with immunoSEQ multiplex PCR; TCRdb has only the in-frame clones, and not every one. The V and J calls and clone size were taken over from that table, and D and trimming were inferred from the DNA. The sample records approximately 150,000 clones, around 80% being singletons. Study members were between 18 and 89 years old and lived in around 24 US regions. From germline, CDR1 is SGHRS and CDR2 YFSETQ. The CDR3 is 15 residues long. Trimming stripped 1 base from V and 0 bases from J, with 8 bases between.

Sequences were obtained from PBMCs or T cells enriched from blood (not recorded which). The sequence was collected from a woman between 65 and 79 years old in a cohort exposed to, infected with or recovered from COVID-19 (not recorded which). The chain uses TRBV5-1 and TRBJ2-1; D is unresolved. CDR3 sequence: CASSLSQSSYNEQFF. Here the CDR3 DNA reads TGCGCCAGCAGCTTGAGTCAGTCCTCCTACAATGAGCAGTTCTTC.